The sequence of this TCR beta chain was determined in a study of Tregs in tolerant kidney transplant recipients. Study as a whole: Related graft donors supplied nonmyeloablative bone marrow transplants, and mixed chimerism was transient.

As concerns this clone: Its antigen remains unidentified.

This table comes from immunoSEQ multiplex PCR, and its TCRdb copy is limited to in-frame clones, with some not included. The data contain under 80,000 clones, roughly 88% of them singletons. Findings of the study overall: Some patients' samples used different primers over time, so nucleotide sequences weren't comparable. Few patients were studied, so findings need validation in larger groups.

Germline V gene sequence: CDR1 LNHDA, CDR2 SQIVND (reference sequence). V trimming: 7 bases; J trimming: 7 bases; junction bases outside the gene matches: 8. The CDR3 runs 14 residues. Unstimulated regulatory T cells (CD4+CD25+CD127-), CD4+CD25- non-regulatory cells, CD4 and CD8 cells were FACS-sorted from thawed PBMCs. The rearrangement links TRBV19 to TRBJ2-1; 9 bases line up with TRBD2. This receptor was identified in a human donor who received a combined kidney and bone marrow transplant. Specimen: Tregs from blood, collected before the transplant. The CDR3 nucleotides are TGTGCCAGTACCACGGGACTAGCCTCGAATGAGCAGTTCTTC. It codes for CASTTGLASNEQFF.